The 29 T cell receptor beta chains below come from one sample, sequenced in a study of blood T cells in healthy people across ages. The second PCR ran roughly 7 to 11 cycles with a sample-barcoded 5' primer and J-beta primers. TCRdb re-analysed the 5' RACE reads in MiXCR, keeping a single row per CDR3 protein. The sample includes approximately 1.5 million distinct CDR3 sequences, about 45% of them seen just once. Sequenced input: blood. The receptors stem from a woman aged 18-29 years in good health.

V usage is TRBV27 and J usage is TRBJ2-1; D remains unclear. The CDR3 totals 13 residues. The germline CDR1 and CDR2 sequences are MNHEY and SMNVEV (reference sequence). Between the trimmed V and J ends, which lost 6 bases and 10 bases, there was a span of 16 bases. The CDR3 spells CASSQSKGREQFF. CDR3 DNA: TGTGCCAGCAGCCAGAGTAAGGGCCGGGAGCAGTTCTTC.

Only a few counts were recorded for this clonotype. The rearrangement joins TRBV28 to TRBJ2-7, with unresolved D. The V and J ends lost 5 bases and 2 bases respectively, with 16 bases between them. The CDR3 is 15 amino acids. Looked up from germline, CDR1 is MDHEN and CDR2 is SYDVKM. For the CDR3, the DNA is TGTGCCAGCAGTCCCCTAATGGACCCAACCTACGAGCAGTACTTC. This translates into CASSPLMDPTYEQYF.

In its sample, this clonotype was seen a few times. This chain uses TRBV12-3 or TRBV12-4 with TRBJ2-4, with 7 bases lining up with TRBD1. The V gene end was trimmed by 3 bases and the J gene end by 6 bases; junction bases not matched to a gene: 2. The CDR3 has 13 amino acids. In nucleotides, the CDR3 is TGTGCCAGCAGTTTTAACAGGGGAAACATTCAGTACTTC. It specifies CASSFNRGNIQYF.

This chain connects TRBV10-1 to TRBJ1-2; D perhaps matches TRBD1 (5 bases). The germline gives CDR1 WNHNN, CDR2 SYGVQD (reference sequence). The V end lost 0 bases, the J end lost 7 bases, and 9 bases lay between the germline ends. This CDR3 region has 13 residues. The CDR3 region is CASSESPGFGYTF. The CDR3 DNA sequence: TGCGCCAGCAGTGAGTCGCCAGGGTTTGGCTACACCTTC.

This clonotype was counted a few times. This rearrangement joins TRBV2 to TRBJ1-2; D unresolved. The germline V gene has CDR1 SNHLY and CDR2 FYNNEI. The CDR3 consists of 14 residues. V lost 4 bases and J lost 5, with 14 bases in between. This CDR3 is CASSGLSGEYGYTF. The CDR3 bases are TGTGCCAGCAGTGGCCTTAGTGGGGAATATGGCTACACCTTC.

The V call is TRBV4-3, the J call TRBJ2-7; D is uncertain. Trimming took 0 bases from V and 7 from J, leaving 13 bases between them. The CDR3 is 14 amino acids. CDR1 and CDR2 from the germline V gene are LGHNA and YSLEER. The CDR3 DNA sequence: TGCGCCAGCAGCCAAGATGCTGTTTACAATGAGCAGTACTTC. Protein: CASSQDAVYNEQYF.

This clonotype has only a few counts. CDR3 coding DNA: TGTGCCAGCAATCCTTCAGGGGCAACTAATGAAAAACTGTTTTTT. It translates to CASNPSGATNEKLFF. The genes are TRBV6-5 and TRBJ1-4, with D possibly TRBD1 on 6 matching bases. Germline values: CDR1 MNHEY, CDR2 SVGAGI. V gave up 7 bases and J gave up 0 bases, with 12 bases separating them. CDR3 length: 15 residues.

This clonotype turned up a few times. V is TRBV29-1 and J is TRBJ1-1; D is ambiguous. CDR3 length: 15 amino acids. Trimming removed 0 bases at V and 1 base at J, with 12 bases between. In germline, CDR1 is SQVTM, CDR2 ANQGSEA. The CDR3 region has the DNA TGCAGCGTTGAAGATCATCCCAAGGGGAACACTGAAGCTTTCTTT. Protein: CSVEDHPKGNTEAFF.

The rearrangement joins TRBV14 to TRBJ1-1; D possibly corresponds to TRBD1 (5 bases). Germline V gene sequence: CDR1 SGHDN, CDR2 FVKESK. The V end lost 3 bases, the J end lost 11 bases, and 19 bases lay between the germline ends. This CDR3 spans 14 amino acids. The CDR3 DNA sequence: TGTGCCAGCAGCCACTTCCGGGACGCCCGTGGGGCTTTCTTT. Encoded protein: CASSHFRDARGAFF.

The J gene is TRBJ1-5, the V gene TRBV5-1; D may be TRBD1 (5 bases). The CDR3 runs to 13 residues. Germline V CDR1 and CDR2: SGHRS, YFSETQ. The V gene lost 5 bases and the J gene lost 5 bases, with 11 bases spanning the gap. The CDR3 nucleotides are TGCGCCAGCAGGGGGGAGGAGGATCAGCCCCAGCATTTT. Its translation: CASRGEEDQPQHF.

This clonotype was detected only once. CDR3 in amino acids: CSANLAGGNQPQHF. CDR3 sequence (DNA): TGCAGTGCTAATCTGGCAGGGGGCAATCAGCCCCAGCATTTT. The chain recombines TRBV20-1 with TRBJ1-5, with a possible D match to TRBD1 (6 bases). The ends were cut back, 4 bases at V and 2 bases at J, with 12 bases in the middle. The length of the CDR3 is 14 residues. Germline CDR1 DFQATT, CDR2 SNEGSKA (reference sequence).

This clonotype was observed a single time. The chain links TRBV7-2 to TRBJ1-3; tentatively, D is TRBD1 (6 bases). V dropped 5 bases and J dropped 5 bases, with 13 bases sitting between them. The CDR3 has 14 amino acids. In germline, CDR1 is SGHTA, CDR2 FQGNSA. The CDR3 loop is CASSPTGLRNTIYF. The CDR3 bases are TGTGCCAGCAGCCCGACAGGTCTTCGAAACACCATATATTTT.

This chain joins TRBV12-3 or TRBV12-4 and TRBJ2-1, with D hard to call. This CDR3 region has 13 residues. The germline V and J ends were trimmed by 3 bases and 9 bases, with 12 bases remaining between them. The DNA for the CDR3 is TGTGCCAGCAGTTTCGCTCCCGGAAGTGAGCAGTTCTTC. Translation: CASSFAPGSEQFF.

As DNA, the CDR3 is TGCAGCGACTTAGGACAGGGGGCCTATGGCTACACCTTC. Residues: CSDLGQGAYGYTF. The rearrangement links TRBV29-1 to TRBJ1-2; 11 bases fit TRBD1. J gave up 4 bases and V 7 bases, and 5 bases lay outside the gene matches. CDR1 and CDR2 from the germline V gene are SQVTM and ANQGSEA. There are 13 residues in the CDR3. The entire variable domain, with the rest obtained from reference TRBV29-1 and TRBJ1-2, is as follows: SAVISQKPSRDICQRGTSLTIQCQVDSQVTMMFWYRQQPGQSLTLIATANQGSEATYESGFVIDKFPISRPNLTFSTLTVSNMSPEDSSIYLCSDLGQGAYGYTFGSGTRLTVV.

This clonotype was recorded a few times. The chain recombines TRBV7-9 with TRBJ1-2; maybe TRBD1 (5 bases). This CDR3 contains 14 residues. The V end was cut by 0 bases, the J end by 9 bases, with 14 bases between. Germline-derived CDR1 and CDR2 are SEHNR and FQNEAQ (reference sequence). This CDR3 reads CASSLASGSYSYTF. CDR3 nucleotide sequence: TGTGCCAGCAGCTTAGCCTCAGGGTCTTATAGCTACACCTTC.

This clonotype turned up a few times. This chain links TRBV10-3 with TRBJ2-5; TRBD2 is a possible D gene (6 bases). The better agreement between TRBJ2-1 and the DNA end casts doubt on the J call. The CDR3 totals 15 residues. The germline V gene has CDR1 ENHRY and CDR2 SYGVKD. Here the CDR3 reads CATSSQGGEQETQFF. The CDR3 bases are TGTGCCACCTCGAGCCAGGGCGGGGAACAAGAGACCCAGTTCTTC.

This clonotype has just a few counts. The chain couples TRBV4-3 to TRBJ2-7, with D possibly being TRBD1 or TRBD2 (5 bases each). The CDR3 runs to 13 residues. The germline gives CDR1 LGHNA, CDR2 YSLEER. V was shortened by 2 bases and J by 10 bases, with 15 bases between the two germline ends. CDR3 nucleotide sequence: TGCGCCAGCAGCCAAATTCGACGGGGACCACAGTACTTC. Its protein is CASSQIRRGPQYF.

Only a few counts were recorded for this clonotype. This chain uses TRBV29-1 with TRBJ1-3; D not certain. The CDR3 consists of 12 residues. Germline V lookup: CDR1 SQVTM, CDR2 ANQGSEA. The V gene lost 5 bases and the J gene lost 1 base, with 6 bases spanning the gap. CDR3 DNA sequence: TGCAGCGTTCAATGGTCTGGAAACACCATATATTTT. This translates into CSVQWSGNTIYF.

The rearrangement uses TRBV27 and TRBJ1-2; maybe TRBD1 (6 bases). This CDR3 has 16 residues. From germline, CDR1 is MNHEY and CDR2 SMNVEV (reference sequence). V was trimmed by 5 bases and J by 4 bases, leaving 20 bases between them. CDR3 nucleotides: TGTGCCAGCAGTCCCGCGGGGGCGGACACATCCTATGGCTACACCTTC. This gives the protein CASSPAGADTSYGYTF.

The V and J genes are TRBV5-6 and TRBJ1-2; 7 bases agree with TRBD1. The CDR3 consists of 18 residues. Germline-derived CDR1 and CDR2 are SGHDT and YYEEEE. V was clipped by 1 base and J by 4 bases; unmatched bases: 16. The CDR3 loop is CASSLWHPSEGATYGYTF. In DNA form, the CDR3 reads TGTGCCAGCAGCTTGTGGCACCCATCCGAGGGGGCCACCTATGGCTACACCTTC.

The V call is TRBV7-2, the J call TRBJ2-7, with TRBD2 as a possible D gene (5 bases). The CDR3 covers 13 residues. Between the trimmed V and J ends, which lost 5 bases and 3 bases, there was a span of 11 bases. Germline CDR1 is SGHTA and CDR2 is FQGNSA. CDR3 sequence reads: CASSRATNYEQYF. The CDR3 nucleotides are TGTGCCAGCAGCAGGGCGACTAACTACGAGCAGTACTTC.

The rearrangement links TRBV15 to TRBJ2-5; a possible D gene is TRBD2 (6 bases). CDR1 LNHNV and CDR2 YYDKDF come from the germline V gene (reference sequence). Trimming pared 0 bases from V and 7 bases from J, leaving 12 bases between. This CDR3 contains 14 residues. CDR3 amino acids: CATSREGTRGTQYF. The CDR3 region has the DNA TGTGCCACCAGCAGAGAAGGGACTCGTGGGACCCAGTACTTC.

The chain has TRBV20-1 and TRBJ1-2; D gene ambiguous. CDR1 and CDR2 from the germline V gene are DFQATT and SNEGSKA (reference sequence). This CDR3 is 15 amino acids long. The V and J ends lost 6 bases and 7 bases respectively, with 24 bases between them. The CDR3 nucleotides read TGCAGTGCCGCCGGGAGTGGAGCGGAATATCGTGGCTACACCTTC. Translating it yields CSAAGSGAEYRGYTF.

This clonotype was detected only a few times. The J gene is TRBJ2-4, the V gene TRBV5-5; D gene uncertain. With 1 base removed from V and 7 bases from J, the gap between germline ends came to 21 bases. The CDR3 contains 17 residues. CDR1 is SGHKS and CDR2 is YYEKEE in the germline V gene (reference sequence). The DNA of the CDR3 is TGTGCCAGCAGCTTGCTGGTTATGGGCACGGCAGGTAACATTCAGTACTTC. It encodes CASSLLVMGTAGNIQYF.

Ten or more counts support this clonotype. The rearrangement links TRBV9 to TRBJ2-3; the D is unclear. V gave up 0 bases and J gave up 1 base, with 3 bases separating them. The CDR3 sequence is 13 residues long. CDR1 is SGDLS and CDR2 is YYNGEE in the germline V gene. The CDR3 DNA sequence: TGTGCCAGCAGCGTAGCTCGCACAGATACGCAGTATTTT. Its protein product is CASSVARTDTQYF.

The V gene is TRBV20-1, the J gene TRBJ2-6; D unclear. Germline V CDR1 and CDR2: DFQATT, SNEGSKA (reference sequence). V was shortened by 2 bases and J by 2 bases, with 13 bases between the two germline ends. CDR3 length equals 16 residues. The CDR3 DNA is TGCAGTGCTAGACCCCCGGTGTGGGCTGGGGCCAACGTCCTGACTTTC. Amino acid sequence: CSARPPVWAGANVLTF.

This clonotype was seen many times. This chain uses TRBV29-1 with TRBJ2-1; TRBD2 agrees at 8 bases. V lost 5 bases and J lost 0; bases outside the gene matches: 9. The CDR3 runs to 16 residues. Germline lookup yields CDR1 SQVTM and CDR2 ANQGSEA. Here the CDR3 reads CSVQPGTRGSYNEQFF. For the CDR3, the DNA is TGCAGCGTTCAACCCGGGACTAGAGGCTCCTACAATGAGCAGTTCTTC.

The J gene is TRBJ1-1, the V gene TRBV7-2, with D perhaps TRBD1 (5 bases). The germline V gene has CDR1 SGHTA and CDR2 FQGNSA. The V end lost 7 bases, the J end lost 1 base, and 13 bases lay between the germline ends. The CDR3 is 14 amino acids. Here the CDR3 reads CASNVAGTNTEAFF. The CDR3 nucleotides are TGTGCCAGCAACGTAGCAGGGACGAACACTGAAGCTTTCTTT.

This chain uses TRBV20-1 with TRBJ2-7; unclear D gene. Deletions cut 0 bases from V and 5 bases from J, with 17 bases between. Germline values: CDR1 DFQATT, CDR2 SNEGSKA (reference sequence). There are 15 residues in the CDR3. The CDR3 spells CSARDMQDLRNEQYF. CDR3 DNA: TGCAGTGCTAGAGATATGCAGGACCTTCGGAACGAGCAGTACTTC.